The source of this T cell receptor (beta chain) is a study of blood T cells in healthy people across ages. Then a second PCR, running roughly 7 to 11 cycles, was carried out with a sample-barcoded 5' primer and a J-beta primer mix. TCRdb itself ran the 5' RACE reads through MiXCR, one entry per CDR3 protein. The table has 910,000 or so distinct CDR3 sequences, roughly half seen once. Trimming at V came to 8 bases and at J to 3 bases, leaving 6 bases not matched to a gene. The CDR3 runs 14 residues. In germline, CDR1 is SGHAT, CDR2 FQNNGV. The TCR was taken from a woman aged 55-69 years in good health. The sample comprised blood. The chain is built from TRBV11-2 and TRBJ2-2, with 7 bases identical to TRBD2. CDR3 residues: CASSLAPDTGELFF. CDR3 nucleotides: TGTGCCAGCTCACTAGCGCCAGACACCGGGGAGCTGTTTTTT.